Sequencing of this T cell receptor (beta chain) was carried out in a study of T cell repertoires in cytomegalovirus infection. Study-level background: CMV infection together with matching HLA type was indicated by public TCR beta signatures.

In regard to this clonotype: Its matching antigen is unknown.

A single record per CDR3 protein comes from TCRdb applying MiXCR to the reads. Of some 240,000 distinct CDR3 sequences listed, over 15% are singletons. Findings and limits, study-wide: In two of eight donors, the top clonotype was HLA-C-restricted CMV-specific. CMV carriers having the relevant HLA were flagged by cumulative public TCR beta family frequency.

Germline values: CDR1 SGHNT, CDR2 YYREEE (reference sequence). V was cut by 1 base and J by 6 bases, with 11 bases left in between. CDR3 length equals 15 residues. V usage is TRBV5-4 and J usage is TRBJ1-6; weak D call: TRBD1 (5 bases). The sequencing sample was made of CD8+ T cells from PBMCs. This clonotype was obtained from a human donor in good health (CMV status not recorded). Some clones in this sample may be carry-over from other donors' samples. The CDR3 loop is CASSLSGDLNSPLHF. In nucleotides, the CDR3 is TGTGCCAGCAGCTTGTCTGGGGACCTTAATTCACCCCTCCACTTT.